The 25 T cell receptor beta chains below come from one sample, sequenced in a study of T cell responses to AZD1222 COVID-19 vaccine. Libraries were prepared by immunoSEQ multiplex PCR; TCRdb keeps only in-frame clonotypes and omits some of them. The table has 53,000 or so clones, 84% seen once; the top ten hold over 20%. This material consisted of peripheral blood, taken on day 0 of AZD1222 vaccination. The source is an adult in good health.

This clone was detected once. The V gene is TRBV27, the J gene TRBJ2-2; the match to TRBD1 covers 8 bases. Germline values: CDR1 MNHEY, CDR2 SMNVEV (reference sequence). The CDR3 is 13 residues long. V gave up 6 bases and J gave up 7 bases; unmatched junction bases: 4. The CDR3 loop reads CASRRTGNGELFF. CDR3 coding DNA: TGTGCCAGCAGGAGGACAGGGAACGGGGAGCTGTTTTTT.

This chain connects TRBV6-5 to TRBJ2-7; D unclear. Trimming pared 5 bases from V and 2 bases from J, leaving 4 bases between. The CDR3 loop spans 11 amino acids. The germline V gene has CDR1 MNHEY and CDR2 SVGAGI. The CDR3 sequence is CASSITYEQYF. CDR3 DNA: TGTGCCAGCAGTATTACCTACGAGCAGTACTTC.

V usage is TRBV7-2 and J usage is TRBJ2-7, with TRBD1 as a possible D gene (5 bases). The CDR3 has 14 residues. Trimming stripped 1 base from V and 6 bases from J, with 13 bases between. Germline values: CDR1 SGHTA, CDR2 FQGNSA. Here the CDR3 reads CASSLVPGDSEQYF. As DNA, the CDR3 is TGTGCCAGCAGCTTAGTACCGGGCGACAGCGAGCAGTACTTC.

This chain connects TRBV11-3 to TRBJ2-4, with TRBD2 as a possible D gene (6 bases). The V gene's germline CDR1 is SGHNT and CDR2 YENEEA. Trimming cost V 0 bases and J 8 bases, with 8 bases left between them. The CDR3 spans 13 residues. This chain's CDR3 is CASSLDRRDIQYF. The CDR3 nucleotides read TGTGCCAGCAGCTTAGACAGGAGGGACATTCAGTACTTC.

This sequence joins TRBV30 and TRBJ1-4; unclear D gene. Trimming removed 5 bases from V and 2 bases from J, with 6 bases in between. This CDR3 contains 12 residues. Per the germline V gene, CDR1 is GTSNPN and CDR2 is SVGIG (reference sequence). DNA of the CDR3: TGTGCCTGGGGAGGGACTAATGAAAAACTGTTTTTT. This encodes CAWGGTNEKLFF.

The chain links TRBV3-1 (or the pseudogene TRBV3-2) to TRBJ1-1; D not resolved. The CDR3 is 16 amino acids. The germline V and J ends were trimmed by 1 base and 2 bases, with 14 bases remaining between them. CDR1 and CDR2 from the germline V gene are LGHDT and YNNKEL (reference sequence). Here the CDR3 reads CASSQVSSGRNTEAFF. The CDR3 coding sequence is TGTGCCAGCAGCCAAGTAAGTTCCGGCAGAAACACTGAAGCTTTCTTT.

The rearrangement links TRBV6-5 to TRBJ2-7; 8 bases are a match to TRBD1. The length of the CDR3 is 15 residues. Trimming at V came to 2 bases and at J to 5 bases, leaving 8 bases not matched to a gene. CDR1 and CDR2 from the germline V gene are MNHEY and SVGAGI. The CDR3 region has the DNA TGTGCCAGCAGTTACAACAGGGGGACGGGACACGAGCAGTACTTC. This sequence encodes CASSYNRGTGHEQYF.

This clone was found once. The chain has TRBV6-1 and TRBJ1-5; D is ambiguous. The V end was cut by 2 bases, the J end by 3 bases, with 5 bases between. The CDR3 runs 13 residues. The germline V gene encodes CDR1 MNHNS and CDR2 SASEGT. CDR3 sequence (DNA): TGTGCCAGCAGTGAATATTACAATCAGCCCCAGCATTTT. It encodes CASSEYYNQPQHF.

The CDR3 is CASSGGASNYGYTF. Written as DNA, the CDR3 is TGCGCCAGCAGCGGGGGGGCCTCTAACTATGGCTACACCTTC. The chain employs TRBV5-1 and TRBJ1-2; the D gene is possibly TRBD1 (6 bases). V was shortened by 4 bases and J by 0 bases, with 10 bases between the two germline ends. In germline, CDR1 is SGHRS, CDR2 YFSETQ. The CDR3 has 14 residues.

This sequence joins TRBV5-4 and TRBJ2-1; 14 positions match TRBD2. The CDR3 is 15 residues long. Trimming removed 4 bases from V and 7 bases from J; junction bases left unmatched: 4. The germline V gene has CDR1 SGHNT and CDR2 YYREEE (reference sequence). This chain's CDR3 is CASSLGLAGDNEQFF. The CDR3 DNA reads TGTGCCAGCAGCCTGGGACTAGCGGGAGATAATGAGCAGTTCTTC. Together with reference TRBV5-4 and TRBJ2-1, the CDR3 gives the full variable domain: ETGVTQSPTHLIKTRGQQVTLRCSSQSGHNTVSWYQQALGQGPQFIFQYYREEENGRGNFPPRFSGLQFPNYSSELNVNALELDDSALYLCASSLGLAGDNEQFFGPGTRLTVL.

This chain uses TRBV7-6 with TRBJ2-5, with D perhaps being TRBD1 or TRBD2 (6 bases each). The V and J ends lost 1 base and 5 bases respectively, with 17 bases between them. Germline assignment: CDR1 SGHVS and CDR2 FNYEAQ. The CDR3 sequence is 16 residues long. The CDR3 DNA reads TGTGCCAGCAGCTTAGACCGGTGGGGGGCTGAGGAGACCCAGTACTTC. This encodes CASSLDRWGAEETQYF.

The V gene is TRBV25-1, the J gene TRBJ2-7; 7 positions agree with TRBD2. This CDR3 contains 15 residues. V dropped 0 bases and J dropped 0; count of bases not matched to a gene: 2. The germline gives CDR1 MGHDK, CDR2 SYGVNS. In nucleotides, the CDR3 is TGTGCCAGCAGTGAATATGGCGGGAGCTCCTACGAGCAGTACTTC. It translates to CASSEYGGSSYEQYF.

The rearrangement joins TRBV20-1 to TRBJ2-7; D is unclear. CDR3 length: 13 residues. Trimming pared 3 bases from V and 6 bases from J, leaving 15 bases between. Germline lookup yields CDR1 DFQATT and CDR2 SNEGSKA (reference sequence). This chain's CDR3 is CSASDFPSPEQYF. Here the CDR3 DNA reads TGCAGTGCTAGTGACTTTCCCAGTCCCGAGCAGTACTTC.

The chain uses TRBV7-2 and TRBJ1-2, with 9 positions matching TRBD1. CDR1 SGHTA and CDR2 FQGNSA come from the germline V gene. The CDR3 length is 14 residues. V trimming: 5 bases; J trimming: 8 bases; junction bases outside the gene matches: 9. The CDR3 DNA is TGTGCCAGCAGCCAAACAGGGGGCGCAGGGGGCTACACCTTC. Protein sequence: CASSQTGGAGGYTF. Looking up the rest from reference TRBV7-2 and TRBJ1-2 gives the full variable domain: GAGVSQSPSNKVTEKGKDVELRCDPISGHTALYWYRQSLGQGLEFLIYFQGNSAPDKSGLPSDRFSAERTGGSVSTLTIQRTQQEDSAVYLCASSQTGGAGGYTFGSGTRLTVV.

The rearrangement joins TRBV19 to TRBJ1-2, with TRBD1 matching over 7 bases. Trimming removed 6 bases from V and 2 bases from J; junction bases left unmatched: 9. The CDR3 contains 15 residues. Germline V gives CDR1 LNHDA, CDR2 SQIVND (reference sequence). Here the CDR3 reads CASRLTGNSNYGYTF. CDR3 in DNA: TGTGCCAGTAGATTGACAGGGAATTCGAACTATGGCTACACCTTC. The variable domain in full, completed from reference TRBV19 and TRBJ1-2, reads DGGITQSPKYLFRKEGQNVTLSCEQNLNHDAMYWYRQDPGQGLRLIYYSQIVNDFQKGDIAEGYSVSREKKESFPLTVTSAQKNPTAFYLCASRLTGNSNYGYTFGSGTRLTVV.

This CDR3 is CASSLAVGSQFEQYF. The CDR3 region has the DNA TGCGCCAGCAGCTTGGCCGTCGGGAGCCAATTCGAGCAGTACTTC. The chain joins TRBV5-1 to TRBJ2-7; possible D gene TRBD2, 6 bases. Trimming stripped 0 bases from V and 6 bases from J, with 16 bases between. CDR1 and CDR2 (germline): SGHRS, YFSETQ. The CDR3 has 15 amino acids. The complete variable domain, with remaining parts taken from reference TRBV5-1 and TRBJ2-7, reads KAGVTQTPRYLIKTRGQQVTLSCSPISGHRSVSWYQQTPGQGLQFLFEYFSETQRNKGNFPGRFSGRQFSNSRSEMNVSTLELGDSALYLCASSLAVGSQFEQYFGPGTRLTVT.

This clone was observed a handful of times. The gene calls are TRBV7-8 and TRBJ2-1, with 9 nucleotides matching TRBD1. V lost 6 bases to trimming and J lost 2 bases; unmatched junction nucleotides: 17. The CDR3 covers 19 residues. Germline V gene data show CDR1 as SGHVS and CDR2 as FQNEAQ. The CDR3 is CASSYPGQGQHKTYNEQFF. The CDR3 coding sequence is TGTGCCAGCAGTTACCCGGGACAGGGCCAGCATAAGACCTACAATGAGCAGTTCTTC. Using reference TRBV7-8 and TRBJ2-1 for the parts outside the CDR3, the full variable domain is GAGVSQSPRYKVAKRGQDVALRCDPISGHVSLFWYQQALGQGPEFLTYFQNEAQLDKSGLPSDRFFAERPEGSVSTLKIQRTQQEDSAVYLCASSYPGQGQHKTYNEQFFGPGTRLTVL.

The DNA of the CDR3 is TGCGCCAGCAGCGGCGGGCCCGGGGATGAAAAACTGTTTTTT. Protein product: CASSGGPGDEKLFF. This sequence joins TRBV5-1 and TRBJ1-4; D unclear. Germline V gives CDR1 SGHRS, CDR2 YFSETQ. There are 14 residues in the CDR3. Trimming cost V 4 bases and J 6 bases, with 13 bases left between them.

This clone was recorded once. The CDR3: CASSYLGQNTEAFF. The CDR3 DNA is TGTGCCAGCAGTTACTTGGGACAAAACACTGAAGCTTTCTTT. The gene calls are TRBV6-6 and TRBJ1-1; TRBD1 might be the D (6 bases). Trimming took 1 base from V and 2 from J, leaving 8 bases between them. In germline, CDR1 is MNHNY, CDR2 SVGAGI (reference sequence). The CDR3 totals 14 residues.

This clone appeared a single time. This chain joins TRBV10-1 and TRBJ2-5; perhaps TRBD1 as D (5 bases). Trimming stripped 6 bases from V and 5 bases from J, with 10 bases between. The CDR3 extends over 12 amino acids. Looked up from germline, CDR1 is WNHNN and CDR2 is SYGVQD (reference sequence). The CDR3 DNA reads TGCGCCAGCAGCACCTCAGGGGAGACCCAGTACTTC. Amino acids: CASSTSGETQYF.

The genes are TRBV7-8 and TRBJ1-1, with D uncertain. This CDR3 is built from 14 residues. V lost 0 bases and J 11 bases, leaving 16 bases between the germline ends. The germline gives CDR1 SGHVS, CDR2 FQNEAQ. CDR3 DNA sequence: TGTGCCAGCAGCTTAGCGGGAACCCAGAGAAGGGCTTTCTTT. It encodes CASSLAGTQRRAFF. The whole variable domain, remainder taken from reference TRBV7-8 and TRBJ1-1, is GAGVSQSPRYKVAKRGQDVALRCDPISGHVSLFWYQQALGQGPEFLTYFQNEAQLDKSGLPSDRFFAERPEGSVSTLKIQRTQQEDSAVYLCASSLAGTQRRAFFGQGTRLTVV.

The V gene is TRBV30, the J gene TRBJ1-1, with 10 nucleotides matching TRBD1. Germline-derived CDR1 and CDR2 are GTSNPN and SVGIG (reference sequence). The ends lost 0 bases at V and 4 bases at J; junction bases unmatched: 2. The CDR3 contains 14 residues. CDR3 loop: CAWSVGTGATEAFF. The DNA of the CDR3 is TGTGCCTGGAGTGTCGGGACAGGGGCCACTGAAGCTTTCTTT. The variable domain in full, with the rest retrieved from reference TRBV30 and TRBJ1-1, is SQTIHQWPATLVQPVGSPLSLECTVEGTSNPNLYWYRQAAGRGLQLLFYSVGIGQISSEVPQNLSASRPQDRQFILSSKKLLLSDSGFYLCAWSVGTGATEAFFGQGTRLTVV.

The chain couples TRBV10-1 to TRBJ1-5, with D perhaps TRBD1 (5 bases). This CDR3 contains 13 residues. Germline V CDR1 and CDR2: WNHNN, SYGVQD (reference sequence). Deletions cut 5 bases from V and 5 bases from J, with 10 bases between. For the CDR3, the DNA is TGCGCCAGCAGTATGGACATCGATCAGCCCCAGCATTTT. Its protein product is CASSMDIDQPQHF.

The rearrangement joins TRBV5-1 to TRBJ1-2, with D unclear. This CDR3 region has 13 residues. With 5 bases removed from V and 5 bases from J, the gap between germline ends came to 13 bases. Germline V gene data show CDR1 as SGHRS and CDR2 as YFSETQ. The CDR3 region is CASRLDGLYGYTF. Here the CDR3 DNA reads TGCGCCAGCAGACTCGACGGACTATATGGCTACACCTTC.

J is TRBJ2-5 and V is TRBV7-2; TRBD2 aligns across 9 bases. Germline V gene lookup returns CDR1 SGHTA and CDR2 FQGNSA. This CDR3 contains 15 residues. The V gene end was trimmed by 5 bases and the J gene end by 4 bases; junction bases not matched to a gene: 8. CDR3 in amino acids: CASSNSGRSGETQYF. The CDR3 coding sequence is TGTGCCAGCAGCAATAGCGGGAGATCTGGAGAGACCCAGTACTTC. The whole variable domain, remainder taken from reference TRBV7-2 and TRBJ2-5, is GAGVSQSPSNKVTEKGKDVELRCDPISGHTALYWYRQSLGQGLEFLIYFQGNSAPDKSGLPSDRFSAERTGGSVSTLTIQRTQQEDSAVYLCASSNSGRSGETQYFGPGTRLLVL.